Below, 8 T cell receptor beta chains from the same sample are listed, as sequenced in a study of T-cell reconstitution after alpha-beta-depleted transplantation in children. A TCRbeta library incorporating unique molecular identifiers was prepared. TCRdb re-analysed the PCR reads in MiXCR, keeping a single row per CDR3 protein. In the table there are about 200,000 distinct CDR3 sequences, 5.5% to 7% of which are singletons. The source material was PBMCs, sampled before TCRalphabeta/CD19-depleted stem cell transplant. These TCRs come from a girl under three years old with combined immunodeficiency, due to receive a stem cell transplant.

This clonotype was counted many times. CDR3 nucleotide sequence: TGTGCCAGCAGCGCCCGAGGGACCACTGAAGCTTTCTTT. This gives the protein CASSARGTTEAFF. The chain links TRBV7-3 to TRBJ1-1, with D tentatively TRBD1 (5 bases). CDR1 is SGHTA, CDR2 FQGTGA, per germline. V lost 5 bases to trimming and J lost 4 bases, with 11 bases between them. This CDR3 region has 13 residues.

In this sample, this clonotype turned up many times. The chain has TRBV21-1 and TRBJ1-3; TRBD1 reflects the table's D call only, with no check against the DNA. TRBV21-1 is classified as a pseudogene. The CDR3 extends over 14 amino acids. CDR3 bases: TGTGCCAGAAGAAACGGACAGGGGGCAGACACCATATATTTT. Encoded protein: CARRNGQGADTIYF.

This clonotype was detected ten times or more. The chain employs TRBV7-9 and TRBJ1-4; tentatively, D is TRBD1 (5 bases). V shed 5 bases and J shed 4 bases, with 11 bases lying between them. CDR3 length: 14 residues. Germline CDR1 is SEHNR and CDR2 is FQNEAQ (reference sequence). The CDR3 DNA sequence: TGTGCCAGCAGCGCAGGGACTGATAATGAAAAACTGTTTTTT. It is translated as CASSAGTDNEKLFF. Full variable domain (rest looked up from reference TRBV7-9 and TRBJ1-4): DTGVSQNPRHKITKRGQNVTFRCDPISEHNRLYWYRQTLGQGPEFLTYFQNEAQLEKSRLLSDRFSAERPKGSFSTLEIQRTEQGDSAMYLCASSAGTDNEKLFFGSGTQLSVL.

This clonotype was picked up many times. The chain recombines TRBV7-8 with TRBJ2-7, with TRBD1 matching over 8 bases. V shed 2 bases and J 3 bases; nucleotides not matched to a gene: 12. The germline gives CDR1 SGHVS, CDR2 FQNEAQ. This CDR3 has 17 amino acids. For the CDR3, the DNA is TGTGCCAGCAGCTTACGTACCCGGACAGGGCCATTCTACGAGCAGTACTTC. This translates into CASSLRTRTGPFYEQYF.

This clonotype was observed many times. The rearrangement links TRBV20-1 to TRBJ2-5; D call uncertain. Trimming took 0 bases from V and 2 from J, leaving 22 bases between them. Germline V gene sequence: CDR1 DFQATT, CDR2 SNEGSKA (reference sequence). The CDR3 sequence is 18 residues long. Written as DNA, the CDR3 is TGCAGTGCTAGAGATGTACAGTTAGAAGGAGTACAACAAGAGACCCAGTACTTC. Residues: CSARDVQLEGVQQETQYF.

This clonotype was counted ten times or more. The CDR3, as DNA: TGCGCCAGCAGCTTGCCCCTGGCACTAGACACAGATACGCAGTATTTT. Amino acid sequence: CASSLPLALDTDTQYF. The genes are TRBV5-1 and TRBJ2-3; TRBD2 might be the D (5 bases). The CDR3 is 16 amino acids. V dropped 1 base and J dropped 2 bases, with 14 bases sitting between them. Germline CDR1 reads SGHRS; CDR2 reads YFSETQ.

The sample holds many counts of this clonotype. The rearrangement links TRBV7-2 to TRBJ2-3; D perhaps matches TRBD2 (6 bases). Deletions cut 5 bases from V and 2 bases from J, with 14 bases between. Germline V gene sequence: CDR1 SGHTA, CDR2 FQGNSA. The CDR3 spans 15 residues. The DNA of the CDR3 is TGTGCCAGCAGCCAGGGCCAGCGGGTCACAGATACGCAGTATTTT. Translation gives CASSQGQRVTDTQYF.

In its sample, this clonotype was seen many times. V and J are TRBV6-2 or TRBV6-3 and TRBJ2-7; D is uncertain. CDR1 and CDR2 (germline): MNHEY, SVGEGT. Trimming took 10 bases from V and 5 from J, leaving 15 bases between them. The CDR3 consists of 12 residues. The chain's CDR3 is CATPVENDEQYF. CDR3 nucleotide sequence: TGTGCCACCCCGGTAGAGAATGACGAGCAGTACTTC.